This T cell receptor (beta chain) stems from a study of blood T cell repertoires in COVID-19. The overall study: The United States, Italy and Spain were the sources of the acute and convalescent COVID-19 samples. T cells, B-cell-depleted T cells, or PBMCs supplied cDNA or gDNA.

Using immunoSEQ multiplex PCR, the repertoire was profiled, and TCRdb retains in-frame clones only, with some absent. The sample carries tens of thousands of clones, approximately 80% recorded once. V was clipped by 0 bases and J by 2 bases, with 7 bases between them. The CDR3 extends over 13 amino acids. Per germline, CDR1 GTSNPN and CDR2 SVGIG (reference sequence). This clone was recorded only once. The chain recombines TRBV30 with TRBJ2-5; D is unresolved. Sample: peripheral blood. This clonotype was sampled from a human donor in a cohort sampled during active COVID-19. The CDR3, as DNA: TGTGCCTGGAGTGTAGGCGGACAAGAGACCCAGTACTTC. Translation gives CAWSVGGQETQYF.